This T cell receptor beta chain was identified in a study of T cells after yellow fever vaccination. As for the study in general: Preparation of fractions with low cell numbers was performed using SMART-Seq v4 Ultra Low Input.

This clonotype was found many times. Germline CDR1 and CDR2: MNHEY and SVGEGT. The CDR3 extends over 13 amino acids. The junction had 8 bases not matched to a gene; V was cut back by 7 bases and J by 7 bases. One entry per CDR3 protein results from TCRdb running MiXCR on the 5' RACE reads. Among 250,000 or so distinct CDR3 sequences listed, roughly 3.5% were seen once. V gene TRBV6-2 or TRBV6-3 combines with J gene TRBJ2-3; 7 bases match TRBD2. This TCR was recovered from a man between 18 and 29 years old who received the YFV17D yellow fever vaccine. Sequencing used PBMCs, obtained 15 days after the yellow fever booster vaccination. The DNA of the CDR3 is TGTGCCAGCATCCAGCGGGGCCGGAATACGCAGTATTTT. It translates to CASIQRGRNTQYF.